The clone carrying this T cell receptor beta chain has only a few counts. Its antigen remains unknown. Time point specified: week 5, during vaccination. Vaccinated patients received 300 ug of mutant IDH1 20-mer peptide per dose, with topical imiquimod. These data originate in a study of a mutant IDH1 vaccine in newly diagnosed glioma. In the study overall: The start of vaccination came 4-6 weeks after radiotherapy alone, or with temozolomide cycles.

Germline V lookup: CDR1 SGHRS, CDR2 YFSETQ. The V gene end was trimmed by 4 bases and the J gene end by 1 base; junction bases not matched to a gene: 4. CDR3 length: 14 residues. Libraries were prepared by immunoSEQ multiplex PCR; TCRdb keeps only in-frame clonotypes and omits some of them. The sample consists of over 50,000 clones, 75% to 90% of them appearing once. The chain couples TRBV5-1 to TRBJ1-1, with TRBD1 identical over 7 bases. Sequencing used PBMCs, obtained from a glioma patient whose treatment included an IDH1 peptide vaccine. This sequence was found in a woman aged 40-49 years with glioma. CDR3 residues: CASSQGTANTEAFF. In DNA form, the CDR3 reads TGCGCCAGCAGCCAGGGGACAGCGAACACTGAAGCTTTCTTT.